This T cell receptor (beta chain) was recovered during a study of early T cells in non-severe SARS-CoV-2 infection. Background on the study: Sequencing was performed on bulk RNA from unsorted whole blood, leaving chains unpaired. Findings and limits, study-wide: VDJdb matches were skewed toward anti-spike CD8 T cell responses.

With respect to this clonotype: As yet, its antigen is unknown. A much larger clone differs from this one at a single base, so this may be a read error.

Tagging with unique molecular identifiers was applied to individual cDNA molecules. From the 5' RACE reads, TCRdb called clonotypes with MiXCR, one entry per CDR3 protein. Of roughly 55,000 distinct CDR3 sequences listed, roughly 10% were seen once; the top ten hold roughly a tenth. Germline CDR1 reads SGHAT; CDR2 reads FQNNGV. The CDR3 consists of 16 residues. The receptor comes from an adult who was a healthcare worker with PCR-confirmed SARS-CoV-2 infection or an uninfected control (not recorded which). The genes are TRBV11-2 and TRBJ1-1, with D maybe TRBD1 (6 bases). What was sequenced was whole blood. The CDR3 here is CVSSLDGQGFTVEAFF. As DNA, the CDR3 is TGTGTCAGCAGCTTAGATGGGCAGGGGTTTACAGTTGAAGCTTTCTTT.